This T cell receptor (beta chain) came from a study of blood T cells in healthy people across ages. In regard to this clonotype: What it binds is not known.

Each of the donors had approximately 10 milliliters of peripheral blood drawn into EDTA-treated Vacutainer tubes. Trimming removed 2 bases from V and 3 bases from J, with 7 bases in between. Per the germline V gene, CDR1 is MNHEY and CDR2 is SMNVEV (reference sequence). The CDR3 is made up of 13 amino acids. Broader study findings: Both naive CD4+ cell counts and diversity were greater in long-lived donors than in aged donors.

Sample-barcoded 5' priming and a J-beta primer mix drove a second PCR of roughly 6 to 12 cycles. Carrying 12 random nucleotides, a template-switch adaptor labeled each individual cDNA molecule. MiXCR, run by TCRdb on the 5' RACE reads, gives a single entry per CDR3 protein. The sample has 980,000 or so distinct CDR3 sequences, about 44% seen once; the top ten hold roughly 13%. The chain combines TRBV27 with TRBJ1-2; tentative D call: TRBD1 (5 bases). What was sequenced was blood. This TCR derives from a man between 25 and 39 years old in good health. The CDR3 loop reads CASSLRGHYGYTF. CDR3 DNA sequence: TGTGCCAGCAGTTTAAGGGGTCACTATGGCTACACCTTC.